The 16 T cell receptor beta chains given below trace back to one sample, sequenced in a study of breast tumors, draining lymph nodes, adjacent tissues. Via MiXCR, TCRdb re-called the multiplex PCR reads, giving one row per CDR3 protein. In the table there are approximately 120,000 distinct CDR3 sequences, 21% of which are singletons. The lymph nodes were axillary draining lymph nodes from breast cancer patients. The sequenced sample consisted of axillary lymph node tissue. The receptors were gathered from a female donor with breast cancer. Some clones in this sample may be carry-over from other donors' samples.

Here the CDR3 DNA reads TGTGCCAGCAGTGGTCACAGCGACACCGGGGAGCTGTTTTTT. As protein: CASSGHSDTGELFF. V gene TRBV28 combines with J gene TRBJ2-2; D gene ambiguous. Germline V gives CDR1 MDHEN, CDR2 SYDVKM. The CDR3 contains 14 residues. V was trimmed by 5 bases and J by 3 bases, leaving 10 bases between them.

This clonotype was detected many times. CDR3 sequence reads: CAWSVPPTYEQYF. In DNA, the CDR3 is TGTGCCTGGAGTGTACCCCCCACCTACGAGCAGTACTTC. This chain joins TRBV30 and TRBJ2-7; no definite D call. V gave up 0 bases and J gave up 2 bases, with 8 bases separating them. The CDR3 is 13 residues long. The germline gives CDR1 GTSNPN, CDR2 SVGIG (reference sequence).

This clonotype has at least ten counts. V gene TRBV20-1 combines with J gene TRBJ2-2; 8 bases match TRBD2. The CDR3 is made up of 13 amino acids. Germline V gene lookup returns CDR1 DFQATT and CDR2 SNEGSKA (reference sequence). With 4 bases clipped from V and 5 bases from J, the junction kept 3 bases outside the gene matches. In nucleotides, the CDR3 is TGCAGTGCTAAACGGGAGGGGACCGGGGAGCTGTTTTTT. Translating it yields CSAKREGTGELFF.

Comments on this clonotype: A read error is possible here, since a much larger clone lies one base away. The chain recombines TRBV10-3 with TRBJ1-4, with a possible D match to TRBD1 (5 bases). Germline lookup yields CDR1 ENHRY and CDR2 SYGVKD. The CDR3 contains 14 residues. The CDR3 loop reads CAISDGTGNEKLLF. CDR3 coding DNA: TGTGCCATCAGTGACGGGACCGGTAATGAAAAACTGCTTTTT.

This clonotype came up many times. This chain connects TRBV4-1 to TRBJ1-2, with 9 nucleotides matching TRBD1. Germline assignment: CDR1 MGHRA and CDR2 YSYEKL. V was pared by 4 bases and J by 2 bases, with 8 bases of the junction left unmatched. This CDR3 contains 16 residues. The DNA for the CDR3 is TGCGCCAGCAGCCTCCGGCTGACAGGGGGAAACTATGGCTACACCTTC. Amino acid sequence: CASSLRLTGGNYGYTF.

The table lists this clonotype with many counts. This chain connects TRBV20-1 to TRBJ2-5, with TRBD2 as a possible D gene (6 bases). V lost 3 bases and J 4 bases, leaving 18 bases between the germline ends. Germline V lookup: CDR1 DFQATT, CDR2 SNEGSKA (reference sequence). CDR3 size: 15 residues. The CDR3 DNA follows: TGCAGTGCTAGGATTACTAGCACTGTGGCAGAGACCCAGTACTTC. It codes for CSARITSTVAETQYF.

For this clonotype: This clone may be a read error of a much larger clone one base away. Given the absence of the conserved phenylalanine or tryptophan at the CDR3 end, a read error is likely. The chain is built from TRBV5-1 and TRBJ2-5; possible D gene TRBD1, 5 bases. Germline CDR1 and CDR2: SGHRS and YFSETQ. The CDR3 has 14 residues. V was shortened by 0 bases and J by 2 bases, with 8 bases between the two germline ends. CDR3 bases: TGCGCCAGCAGCTTGGCAGGGCCACAAGAGACCCAGTACTGC. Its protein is CASSLAGPQETQYC.

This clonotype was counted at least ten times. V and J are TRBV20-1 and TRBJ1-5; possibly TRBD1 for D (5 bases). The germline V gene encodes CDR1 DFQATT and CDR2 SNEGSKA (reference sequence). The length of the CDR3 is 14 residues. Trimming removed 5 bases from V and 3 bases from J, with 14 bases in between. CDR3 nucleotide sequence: TGCAGTGCTCGTACCGCAGGGCCCAATCAGCCCCAGCATTTT. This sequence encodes CSARTAGPNQPQHF.

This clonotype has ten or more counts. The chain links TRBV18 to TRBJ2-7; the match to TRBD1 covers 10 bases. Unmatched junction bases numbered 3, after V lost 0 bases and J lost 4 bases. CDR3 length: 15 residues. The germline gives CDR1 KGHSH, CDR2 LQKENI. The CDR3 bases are TGTGCCAGCTCACCACCGGGGACAGGGGAATACGAGCAGTACTTC. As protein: CASSPPGTGEYEQYF.

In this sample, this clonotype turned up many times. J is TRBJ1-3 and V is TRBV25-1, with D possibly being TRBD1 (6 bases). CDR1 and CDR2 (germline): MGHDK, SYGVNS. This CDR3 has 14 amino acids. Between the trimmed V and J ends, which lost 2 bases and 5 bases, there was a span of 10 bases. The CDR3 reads CASSEMGGRNTIYF. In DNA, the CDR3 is TGTGCCAGCAGTGAAATGGGGGGCCGAAACACCATATATTTT.

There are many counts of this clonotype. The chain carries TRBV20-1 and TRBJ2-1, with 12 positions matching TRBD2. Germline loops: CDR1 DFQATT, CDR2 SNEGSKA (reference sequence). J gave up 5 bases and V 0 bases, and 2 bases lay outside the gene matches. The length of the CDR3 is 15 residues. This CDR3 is CSARERTSGNNEQFF. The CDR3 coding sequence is TGCAGTGCTAGAGAGAGGACTAGCGGGAACAATGAGCAGTTCTTC.

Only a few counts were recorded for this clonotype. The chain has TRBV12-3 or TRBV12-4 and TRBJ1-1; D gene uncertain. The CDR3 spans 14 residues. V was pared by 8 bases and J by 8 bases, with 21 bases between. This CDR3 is CASRPKEGFFEAFF. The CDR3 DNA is TGTGCCAGCCGACCTAAGGAGGGATTCTTCGAAGCTTTCTTT.

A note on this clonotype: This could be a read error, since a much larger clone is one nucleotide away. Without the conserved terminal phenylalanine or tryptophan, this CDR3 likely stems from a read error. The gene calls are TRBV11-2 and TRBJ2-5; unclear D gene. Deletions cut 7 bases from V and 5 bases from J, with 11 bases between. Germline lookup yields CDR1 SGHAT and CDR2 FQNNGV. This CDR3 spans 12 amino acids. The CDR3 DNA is TGTGCCAGCAACAAAGCTTCGGAGACCCAGTACTGC. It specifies CASNKASETQYC.

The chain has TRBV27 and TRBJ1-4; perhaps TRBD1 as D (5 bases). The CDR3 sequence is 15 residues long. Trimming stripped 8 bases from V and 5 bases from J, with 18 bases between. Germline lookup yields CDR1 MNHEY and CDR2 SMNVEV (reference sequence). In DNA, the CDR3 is TGTGCCAGCTCCCCCTCTGGGGGATGGAATGAAAAACTGTTTTTT. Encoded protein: CASSPSGGWNEKLFF. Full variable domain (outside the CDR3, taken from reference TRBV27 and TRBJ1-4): EAQVTQNPRYLITVTGKKLTVTCSQNMNHEYMSWYRQDPGLGLRQIYYSMNVEVTDKGDVPEGYKVSRKEKRNFPLILESPSPNQTSLYFCASSPSGGWNEKLFFGSGTQLSVL.

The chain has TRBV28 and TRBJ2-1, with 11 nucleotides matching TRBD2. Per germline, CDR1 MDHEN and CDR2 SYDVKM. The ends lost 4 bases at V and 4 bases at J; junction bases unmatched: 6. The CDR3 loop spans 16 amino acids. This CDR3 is CASSSDRLAGYNEQFF. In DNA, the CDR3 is TGTGCCAGCAGTTCCGACAGACTAGCGGGATACAATGAGCAGTTCTTC.

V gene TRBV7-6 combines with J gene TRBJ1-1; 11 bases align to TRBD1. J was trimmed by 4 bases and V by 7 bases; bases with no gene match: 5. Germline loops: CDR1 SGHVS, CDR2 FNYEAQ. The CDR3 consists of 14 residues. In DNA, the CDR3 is TGTGCCAGCAAGACCGGGACAGGGGGCACTGAAGCTTTCTTT. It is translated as CASKTGTGGTEAFF.